This T cell receptor beta chain emerged from a study of technical replicates of blood from a handful of donors. J was trimmed by 1 base and V by 6 bases; bases with no gene match: 6. Germline values: CDR1 LNHDA, CDR2 SQIVND (reference sequence). The CDR3 loop spans 16 amino acids. TCRdb keeps only in-frame clones here, not all; method: immunoSEQ multiplex PCR. The sample lists about 88,000 clones, less than 95% seen once, with roughly 0.25% in the top ten. This clone was observed a single time. The source material was T cells isolated from PBMCs. The clonotype originates from a human donor in good health. This chain joins TRBV19 and TRBJ1-3; 10 nucleotides match TRBD1. CDR3 bases: TGTGCCAGTAGCCGTAGGACAGGGGGTTCTGGAAACACCATATATTTT. Encoded protein: CASSRRTGGSGNTIYF.